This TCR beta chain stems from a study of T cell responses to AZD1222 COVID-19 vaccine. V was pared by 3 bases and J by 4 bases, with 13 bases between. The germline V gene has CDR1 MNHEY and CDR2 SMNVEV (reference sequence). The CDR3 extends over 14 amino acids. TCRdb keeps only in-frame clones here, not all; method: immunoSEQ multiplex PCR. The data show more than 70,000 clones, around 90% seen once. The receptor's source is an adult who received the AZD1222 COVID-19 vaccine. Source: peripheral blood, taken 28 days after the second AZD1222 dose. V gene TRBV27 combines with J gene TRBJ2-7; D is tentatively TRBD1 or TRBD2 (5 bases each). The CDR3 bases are TGTGCCAGCAGTTTTGGGACCAGGGTGTACGAGCAGTACTTC. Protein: CASSFGTRVYEQYF.